These T cell receptor beta chains were read from a single sample in a study of regulatory T cells in long-lasting Graves disease. TCRdb re-called the multiplex PCR reads through MiXCR, storing one row per CDR3 protein. Here the sample spans 680,000 or so distinct CDR3 sequences, about 15% being singletons. A further study also used this sample, focusing on T cells in Graves' hyperthyroidism and ophthalmopathy.

Sequenced material: peripheral blood mononuclear cells (PBMCs), taken at new diagnosis, from a patient treated with antithyroid drugs. The receptors stem from a woman in her 30s with Graves disease. The CDR3 runs from the conserved cysteine through the conserved F or W. D genes are given only for firm matches. Size is omitted from some rows. Given values are once, few, many or a class for expanded clones.

d_gene	j_gene	v_gene	abundance	CDR3nt	CDR3aa
TRBD2	TRBJ2-1	TRBV6-2/TRBV6-3	few	TGTGCCAGCCTCGTACGTCTTCGGCGGGAGGGCCCTCATGAGCAGTTCTTC	CASLVRLRREGPHEQFF
TRBD2	TRBJ2-7	TRBV28	.	TGTGCCAGCAGCCAAGAATACGGACTAGCGACCGAGCAGTACTTC	CASSQEYGLATEQYF
.	TRBJ2-1	TRBV20-1	few	TGCAGTGCTAGAGGGGCGGCTAACAATGAGCAGTTCTTC	CSARGAANNEQFF
TRBD2	TRBJ2-7	TRBV10-2	many	TGCGCCAGCAGTGACCCAGGGACTACCTACGAGCAGTACTTC	CASSDPGTTYEQYF
.	TRBJ1-1	TRBV28	many	TGTGCCAGCAGCTTAGCCACTGAAGCTTTCTTT	CASSLATEAFF
TRBD2	TRBJ2-1	TRBV28	.	TGTGCCAGCAGTTACACCGTAGCGGGAGCGGGTGAGCAGTTCTTC	CASSYTVAGAGEQFF
.	TRBJ2-1	TRBV4-1	few	TGTGCCAGCAGCCAAGGGTCCTACAATGAGCAGTTCTTC	CASSQGSYNEQFF
TRBD1	TRBJ1-5	TRBV7-9	many	TGTGCCAGCAGCCCCGGGACAGGGGACTATAGCAATCAGCCCCAGCATTTT	CASSPGTGDYSNQPQHF
TRBD1	TRBJ2-7	TRBV6-1	few	TGTGCCAGCAGTCGCAAGGGACAGGGGGTATTCTACGAGCAGTACTTC	CASSRKGQGVFYEQYF
.	TRBJ1-1	TRBV30	few	TGTGCCTGGACTAACTCCCCGACGAACACTGAAGCTTTCTTT	CAWTNSPTNTEAFF
.	TRBJ1-4	TRBV20-1	many	TGCAGTGCTGTCCAACAGGGACCCAATGAAAAACTGTTTTTT	CSAVQQGPNEKLFF
.	TRBJ2-1	TRBV12-3/TRBV12-4	few	TGTGCCAGCGGTAAAGGGAGCTCCTACAATGAGCAGTTCTTC	CASGKGSSYNEQFF
TRBD1	TRBJ1-2	TRBV19	few	TGTGCCAGTAGTATGATGATGGTTATGTGGGCCAGGGGGCGCGAGGGCTATGGCTACACCTTC	CASSMMMVMWARGREGYGYTF
.	TRBJ2-7	TRBV27	many	TGTGCCAGCAGTTTCGGTCCAGTAACCTACGAGCAGTACTTC	CASSFGPVTYEQYF
.	TRBJ1-6	TRBV2	.	TGTGCCAGCAGTGAAGTCAGGCAGGGGAATTCACCCCTCCACTTT	CASSEVRQGNSPLHF
.	TRBJ2-7	TRBV18	many	TGTGCCAGCTCACCGGATCTTGGCGGGCCACAACGCTTC	CASSPDLGGPQRF
TRBD2	TRBJ2-1	TRBV7-8	.	TGTGCCAGCAGAATTTCGGGACTAGCGGGGGGTAACTTC	CASRISGLAGGNF
TRBD2	TRBJ2-1	TRBV18	few	TGTGCCAGCTCACCTCCTAGCGGAGTTTACAATGAGCAGTTCTTC	CASSPPSGVYNEQFF
TRBD2	TRBJ2-3	TRBV20-1	few	TGCATTGGTCTTACTAGCGGGAGAACAGATACGCAGTATTTT	CIGLTSGRTDTQYF
.	TRBJ2-7	TRBV19	.	TGTGCCAGTAGTAGTGGGGATCTGAGTTACGAGCAGTACTTC	CASSSGDLSYEQYF
.	TRBJ2-7	TRBV3-1	many	TGTGCCAGCAGCCATCTCGGGGGAAGAGGCTACGAGCAGTACTTC	CASSHLGGRGYEQYF
TRBD2	TRBJ2-7	TRBV20-1	many	TGCAGTGGCTGGGGGACTAGCGGCGTCGAGCAGTACTTC	CSGWGTSGVEQYF
.	TRBJ2-5	TRBV6-5	many	TGTGCCAGCAGTAACTCAGGGGTGCAGACCCAGTACTTC	CASSNSGVQTQYF
.	TRBJ2-3	TRBV6-2/TRBV6-3	many	TGTGCCAGCATTTTCCGGGACCGAAGCACAGATACGCAGTATTTT	CASIFRDRSTDTQYF
.	TRBJ2-3	TRBV7-9	.	TGTGCCAGCAGTCCGGCGCGGTGGGGCGGAAAAACGCAGTATTTT	CASSPARWGGKTQYF
.	TRBJ2-3	TRBV28	many	TGTGCCAGCAGTTTGGGGGGATTGAGCACAGATACGCAGTATTTT	CASSLGGLSTDTQYF
TRBD1	TRBJ2-7	TRBV12-3/TRBV12-4	many	TGTGCCAGCAGTCCCCGACAGGGACGCCTGTGGGAGCAGTACTTC	CASSPRQGRLWEQYF
.	TRBJ1-5	TRBV6-5	many	TGTGCCAGCAGTTACAATTTAGGGGGGTCGCCCCAGCATTTT	CASSYNLGGSPQHF
TRBD1	TRBJ2-7	TRBV28	many	TGTGCCAGCAGTTCGGGACAGGGAATGAACGAGCAGTACTTC	CASSSGQGMNEQYF
.	TRBJ1-6	TRBV6-1	few	TGTGCCAGCAGCTATGGCGGGCCCCTCCACTTT	CASSYGGPLHF
.	TRBJ1-6	TRBV27	few	TGTGCCAGCAGTTGGGAGTCACGCCCCAATTCACCCCTCCACTTT	CASSWESRPNSPLHF
.	TRBJ2-3	TRBV28	many	TGTGCCAGCAGTCTCTCGCCTTTGACAGATACGCAGTATTTT	CASSLSPLTDTQYF
.	TRBJ2-7	TRBV20-1	few	TGCAGTGCCAGTGATACGGGTACTGGGTCCTACGAGCAGTACTTC	CSASDTGTGSYEQYF
TRBD1	TRBJ2-7	TRBV6-4	.	TGTGCCAGCAGTAGGGAGGACAGGGGCCCATACGAGCAGTACTTC	CASSREDRGPYEQYF
TRBD1	TRBJ1-1	TRBV19	.	TGTGCCAGTAGTATGGATATTGCAGGGGGTACAAAAGCTTTCTTT	CASSMDIAGGTKAFF
.	TRBJ2-1	TRBV20-1	many	TGCAGTGCTAGTAGGGTAGGATACAATGAGCAGTTCTTC	CSASRVGYNEQFF
.	TRBJ1-2	TRBV19	.	TGTGCCAGTAGTATAGAGATCGGCAACGCTTATGGAGGCTACACCTTC	CASSIEIGNAYGGYTF
.	TRBJ2-1	TRBV15	few	TGTGCCACCAGCAGAGCATCGATCACAGGGTGGAGGCAGTTCTTC	CATSRASITGWRQFF
.	TRBJ2-7	TRBV29-1	few	TGCAGCGCAGGTTGGGGGATCAACGAGCAGTACTTC	CSAGWGINEQYF